Following are 29 T cell receptor beta chains from one sample sequenced in a study of Ad26.COV2.S vaccination and SARS-CoV-2 variants. Indicated treatment: roughly 20 received Ad26.COV2.S at low or high dose, single or two shots; five or six received placebo; per-sample allocation not given. After the first vaccine or placebo injection, samples were drawn on day 63. Clones were read by immunoSEQ multiplex PCR, and TCRdb kept only the in-frame ones, dropping some. The sample lists around 300,000 clones, 88% occurring once. The specimen was peripheral blood, collected in a trial of Ad26.COV2.S vaccine versus placebo. The origin of the receptors is a person aged 18 to 65 who received the Ad26.COV2.S COVID-19 vaccine or a placebo.

This chain joins TRBV19 and TRBJ2-5; TRBD1 aligns across 7 bases. V lost 5 bases and J lost 5; bases outside the gene matches: 5. The germline gives CDR1 LNHDA, CDR2 SQIVND (reference sequence). The CDR3 covers 13 residues. This chain's CDR3 is CASSLTGVETQYF. In DNA, the CDR3 is TGTGCCAGTAGTTTAACAGGGGTCGAGACCCAGTACTTC. The complete variable domain, with remaining parts taken from reference TRBV19 and TRBJ2-5, reads DGGITQSPKYLFRKEGQNVTLSCEQNLNHDAMYWYRQDPGQGLRLIYYSQIVNDFQKGDIAEGYSVSREKKESFPLTVTSAQKNPTAFYLCASSLTGVETQYFGPGTRLLVL.

The chain has TRBV2 and TRBJ1-2; possible D gene TRBD1, 6 bases. Germline V gene lookup returns CDR1 SNHLY and CDR2 FYNNEI. CDR3 length: 13 amino acids. Trimming stripped 7 bases from V and 6 bases from J, with 15 bases between. Here the CDR3 reads CASTLFRGNGYTF. The CDR3 DNA follows: TGTGCCAGCACCTTATTTAGGGGGAATGGCTACACCTTC. Looking up the rest from reference TRBV2 and TRBJ1-2 gives the full variable domain: EPEVTQTPSHQVTQMGQEVILRCVPISNHLYFYWYRQILGQKVEFLVSFYNNEISEKSEIFDDQFSVERPDGSNFTLKIRSTKLEDSAMYFCASTLFRGNGYTFGSGTRLTVV.

The chain employs TRBV7-2 and TRBJ1-1, with TRBD1 identical over 10 bases. Germline V gene sequence: CDR1 SGHTA, CDR2 FQGNSA. The V gene end was trimmed by 10 bases and the J gene end by 1 base; junction bases not matched to a gene: 3. This CDR3 has 13 residues. The CDR3 spells CATRQGANTEAFF. CDR3 nucleotides: TGTGCCACACGACAGGGGGCGAACACTGAAGCTTTCTTT.

This clone occurred once. The rearrangement links TRBV7-2 to TRBJ2-2, with 11 bases lining up with TRBD1. This CDR3 contains 16 residues. In germline, CDR1 is SGHTA, CDR2 FQGNSA. V lost 5 bases, J lost 5 bases, and 7 bases stayed unmatched. The CDR3 nucleotides are TGTGCCAGCAGCAAATTCGGGACAGGGGGTACCGGGGAGCTGTTTTTT. Encoded protein: CASSKFGTGGTGELFF.

The chain carries TRBV19 and TRBJ2-1, with 8 positions matching TRBD1. The CDR3 is made up of 19 amino acids. Germline-derived CDR1 and CDR2 are LNHDA and SQIVND (reference sequence). V was clipped by 4 bases and J by 3 bases; unmatched bases: 17. The CDR3 DNA sequence: TGTGCCAGTAGTACTTCCCTTGGGACGGACAGGGATTACTACAATGAGCAGTTCTTC. This codes for CASSTSLGTDRDYYNEQFF.

The chain links TRBV19 to TRBJ2-7; 7 bases are shared with TRBD1. This CDR3 spans 13 amino acids. The V and J ends lost 6 bases and 5 bases, in that order; junction bases with no gene match: 7. The germline V gene has CDR1 LNHDA and CDR2 SQIVND (reference sequence). The CDR3 sequence is CASRKTGSDEQYF. In DNA, the CDR3 is TGTGCCAGTAGAAAGACAGGGTCCGACGAGCAGTACTTC.

This sequence joins TRBV5-5 and TRBJ2-6; tentatively, D is TRBD1 (6 bases). In germline, CDR1 is SGHKS, CDR2 YYEKEE (reference sequence). The CDR3 has 15 amino acids. Between the trimmed V and J ends, which lost 9 bases and 0 bases, there was a span of 13 bases. The CDR3 region is CATSWGHSGANVLTF. CDR3 nucleotides: TGTGCCACCTCTTGGGGGCACTCTGGGGCCAACGTCCTGACTTTC.

This sequence joins TRBV5-4 and TRBJ2-1; TRBD2 agrees at 11 bases. V dropped 3 bases and J dropped 5; count of bases not matched to a gene: 7. CDR1 is SGHNT and CDR2 is YYREEE in the germline V gene (reference sequence). This CDR3 is 16 amino acids long. Here the CDR3 reads CASSSLTSGANNEQFF. CDR3 in DNA: TGTGCCAGCAGCTCCTTGACTAGCGGGGCAAACAATGAGCAGTTCTTC.

V and J are TRBV7-9 and TRBJ1-1; D is perhaps TRBD1 (5 bases). The V gene's germline CDR1 is SEHNR and CDR2 FQNEAQ (reference sequence). The V gene lost 4 bases and the J gene lost 2 bases, with 11 bases spanning the gap. The CDR3 sequence is 14 residues long. CDR3 loop: CASSSQTANTEAFF. In nucleotides, the CDR3 is TGTGCCAGCAGCTCTCAGACAGCCAACACTGAAGCTTTCTTT. The full variable domain, in which reference TRBV7-9 and TRBJ1-1 provide the parts outside the CDR3, is DTGVSQNPRHKITKRGQNVTFRCDPISEHNRLYWYRQTLGQGPEFLTYFQNEAQLEKSRLLSDRFSAERPKGSFSTLEIQRTEQGDSAMYLCASSSQTANTEAFFGQGTRLTVV.

The chain uses TRBV6-2 or TRBV6-3 and TRBJ1-1; D remains unclear. This CDR3 is 15 amino acids long. Germline V gives CDR1 MNHEY, CDR2 SVGEGT. The ends were cut back, 2 bases at V and 0 bases at J, with 10 bases in the middle. The CDR3 sequence: CASSYLGFMNTEAFF. CDR3 nucleotide sequence: TGTGCCAGCAGTTACCTCGGCTTCATGAACACTGAAGCTTTCTTT.

This chain uses TRBV28 with TRBJ2-2, with D unclear. The CDR3 loop spans 13 amino acids. V was shortened by 6 bases and J by 7 bases, with 12 bases between the two germline ends. Germline V gene lookup returns CDR1 MDHEN and CDR2 SYDVKM. CDR3 sequence: CASRTMGSGELFF. The CDR3 DNA follows: TGTGCCAGCAGAACTATGGGAAGCGGGGAGCTGTTTTTT.

In nucleotides, the CDR3 is TGTGCCAGCAGCTTGATGGGCGCCACTACTGGAAACACCATATATTTT. Translating gives CASSLMGATTGNTIYF. The chain has TRBV5-4 and TRBJ1-3, with D unclear. Germline CDR1 SGHNT, CDR2 YYREEE (reference sequence). V was shortened by 1 base and J by 2 bases, with 13 bases between the two germline ends. The CDR3 consists of 16 residues. Filled out from reference TRBV5-4 and TRBJ1-3, the complete variable domain reads ETGVTQSPTHLIKTRGQQVTLRCSSQSGHNTVSWYQQALGQGPQFIFQYYREEENGRGNFPPRFSGLQFPNYSSELNVNALELDDSALYLCASSLMGATTGNTIYFGEGSWLTVV.

V usage is TRBV4-1 and J usage is TRBJ2-7; no firm D call. Germline lookup yields CDR1 MGHRA and CDR2 YSYEKL. V shed 4 bases and J shed 6 bases, with 16 bases lying between them. The CDR3 spans 14 residues. The CDR3 spells CASSLGPKAGEQYF. The CDR3 bases are TGCGCCAGCAGCCTCGGGCCGAAAGCCGGCGAGCAGTACTTC.

This clone has just one count. The V gene is TRBV9, the J gene TRBJ2-7, with no clear D. Germline V gives CDR1 SGDLS, CDR2 YYNGEE. This CDR3 has 14 amino acids. The V end lost 0 bases, the J end lost 1 base, and 8 bases lay between the germline ends. The CDR3 DNA sequence: TGTGCCAGCAGCGTAGCCACAACTTCCTACGAGCAGTACTTC. Translation: CASSVATTSYEQYF.

The rearrangement joins TRBV5-5 to TRBJ2-7; D remains ambiguous. Per the germline V gene, CDR1 is SGHKS and CDR2 is YYEKEE (reference sequence). This CDR3 comprises 13 residues. Trimming pared 0 bases from V and 1 base from J, leaving 5 bases between. The CDR3 is CASSLGSSYEQYF. In DNA, the CDR3 is TGTGCCAGCAGCTTGGGGAGTTCCTACGAGCAGTACTTC.

The chain employs TRBV15 and TRBJ1-1; weak D call: TRBD1 (6 bases). CDR3 length: 13 amino acids. CDR1 is LNHNV, CDR2 YYDKDF, per germline (reference sequence). With 3 bases removed from V and 3 bases from J, the gap between germline ends came to 8 bases. This CDR3 reads CATSRDRHTEAFF. The CDR3 coding sequence is TGTGCCACCAGCAGGGACAGACACACTGAAGCTTTCTTT.

The chain joins TRBV4-1 to TRBJ1-1; the D is unclear. The V end lost 0 bases, the J end lost 3 bases, and 17 bases lay between the germline ends. This CDR3 is built from 17 residues. Germline CDR1 MGHRA, CDR2 YSYEKL. Here the CDR3 DNA reads TGCGCCAGCAGCCAAGACACAGCCGGCCGACCTCACACTGAAGCTTTCTTT. Amino acid sequence: CASSQDTAGRPHTEAFF.

CDR3 bases: TGTGCCAGCAGCCCAGGGAGCAATGAGCAGTTCTTC. Translation gives CASSPGSNEQFF. The chain joins TRBV7-3 to TRBJ2-1; D possibly uses TRBD1 or TRBD2 (5 bases each). V was pared by 5 bases and J by 6 bases, with 8 bases between. The germline V gene has CDR1 SGHTA and CDR2 FQGTGA. The CDR3 totals 12 residues.

The chain joins TRBV5-1 to TRBJ2-1, with 8 bases matching TRBD1. CDR1 is SGHRS, CDR2 YFSETQ, per germline. CDR3 size: 14 residues. After removal of 0 bases from V and 9 bases from J, the junction contained 5 bases not matched to a gene. As DNA, the CDR3 is TGCGCCAGCAGCTTGGTACAGGGGGTAGGTGAGCAGTTCTTC. This sequence encodes CASSLVQGVGEQFF.

The V call is TRBV15, the J call TRBJ2-6; 8 nucleotides line up with TRBD1. Germline CDR1 LNHNV, CDR2 YYDKDF (reference sequence). The ends lost 0 bases at V and 1 base at J; junction bases unmatched: 5. The CDR3 is made up of 18 amino acids. DNA of the CDR3: TGTGCCACCAGCAGAGATGGTCAGGGGGCATCTGGGGCCAACGTCCTGACTTTC. Its translation: CATSRDGQGASGANVLTF.

Comments on this clone: A read error is possible here, since a much larger clone lies one base away. This same CDR3 is encoded by further DNA sequences in the sample. This chain connects TRBV19 to TRBJ1-6; D ambiguous. There are 14 residues in the CDR3. CDR1 is LNHDA and CDR2 is SQIVND in the germline V gene (reference sequence). CDR3 protein: CASSIQLINSPLHF. CDR3 in DNA: TGTGCCAGTAGTATCCAACTGATTAATTCACCTCTCCACTTT.

The rearrangement links TRBV20-1 to TRBJ1-2; D is undetermined. Trimming pared 2 bases from V and 2 bases from J, leaving 3 bases between. Germline V gives CDR1 DFQATT, CDR2 SNEGSKA (reference sequence). This CDR3 is built from 11 residues. The CDR3 reads CSARTNYGYTF. CDR3 coding DNA: TGCAGTGCTAGAACCAACTATGGCTACACCTTC.

A single count supports this clone. The chain joins TRBV3-1 (or the pseudogene TRBV3-2) to TRBJ2-3; possibly TRBD2 for D (6 bases). The V and J ends lost 4 bases and 0 bases respectively, with 17 bases between them. Germline V lookup: CDR1 LGHDT, CDR2 YNNKEL (reference sequence). The length of the CDR3 is 17 residues. The CDR3 protein is CASSPRRGAGSTDTQYF. The CDR3 DNA follows: TGTGCCAGCAGCCCCCGACGGGGAGCGGGTAGCACAGATACGCAGTATTTT.

V and J are TRBV29-1 and TRBJ2-3, with 8 nucleotides matching TRBD1. The germline CDR1 and CDR2 sequences are SQVTM and ANQGSEA. The CDR3 spans 13 residues. J lost 0 bases, V lost 8 bases, and 4 bases had no gene match. CDR3 in amino acids: CSLGQDSTDTQYF. The CDR3 region has the DNA TGCAGCCTGGGACAGGACAGCACAGATACGCAGTATTTT.

This chain joins TRBV5-8 and TRBJ1-5, with D unresolved. V lost 4 bases, J lost 6 bases, and 17 bases lay in between. Germline V gene sequence: CDR1 SGHTS, CDR2 YDEGEE. CDR3 length: 15 amino acids. The CDR3 here is CASSPAVVSSQPQHF. As DNA, the CDR3 is TGTGCCAGCAGCCCAGCGGTCGTCTCGAGTCAGCCCCAGCATTTT.

This chain links TRBV5-6 with TRBJ1-5, with D possibly matching TRBD1 (5 bases). V was pared by 4 bases and J by 1 base, with 21 bases between. The CDR3 has 18 amino acids. The V gene's germline CDR1 is SGHDT and CDR2 YYEEEE. CDR3 loop: CASSISSQGFWSNQPQHF. The DNA for the CDR3 is TGTGCCAGCAGCATCTCCTCTCAGGGTTTCTGGAGCAATCAGCCCCAGCATTTT.

The chain couples TRBV2 to TRBJ2-1, with TRBD1 as a possible D gene (6 bases). Germline lookup yields CDR1 SNHLY and CDR2 FYNNEI. With 7 bases removed from V and 8 bases from J, the gap between germline ends came to 18 bases. The CDR3 is 14 amino acids. CDR3 in amino acids: CASTLSGGSDEQFF. CDR3 DNA: TGTGCCAGCACCCTCTCTGGGGGCTCCGATGAGCAGTTCTTC.

The genes are TRBV5-8 and TRBJ1-2, with 9 nucleotides matching TRBD1. V shed 5 bases, J shed 8 bases, and the junction held 7 bases outside the gene matches. Germline assignment: CDR1 SGHTS and CDR2 YDEGEE. The CDR3 has 13 amino acids. The CDR3 loop reads CASRLQGAWGYTF. The CDR3 coding sequence is TGTGCCAGCAGATTACAGGGGGCGTGGGGCTACACCTTC. Looking up the rest from reference TRBV5-8 and TRBJ1-2 gives the full variable domain: EAGVTQSPTHLIKTRGQQATLRCSPISGHTSVYWYQQALGLGLQFLLWYDEGEERNRGNFPPRFSGRQFPNYSSELNVNALELEDSALYLCASRLQGAWGYTFGSGTRLTVV.

This sequence joins TRBV30 and TRBJ1-5, with D unresolved. This CDR3 has 16 residues. Trimming left V 3 bases short and J 4 bases short, with 19 bases between. Germline V gene data show CDR1 as GTSNPN and CDR2 as SVGIG (reference sequence). The CDR3 DNA reads TGTGCCTGGAGCCCCGTTTCAGTGCTTTTAAATCAGCCCCAGCATTTT. As protein: CAWSPVSVLLNQPQHF.